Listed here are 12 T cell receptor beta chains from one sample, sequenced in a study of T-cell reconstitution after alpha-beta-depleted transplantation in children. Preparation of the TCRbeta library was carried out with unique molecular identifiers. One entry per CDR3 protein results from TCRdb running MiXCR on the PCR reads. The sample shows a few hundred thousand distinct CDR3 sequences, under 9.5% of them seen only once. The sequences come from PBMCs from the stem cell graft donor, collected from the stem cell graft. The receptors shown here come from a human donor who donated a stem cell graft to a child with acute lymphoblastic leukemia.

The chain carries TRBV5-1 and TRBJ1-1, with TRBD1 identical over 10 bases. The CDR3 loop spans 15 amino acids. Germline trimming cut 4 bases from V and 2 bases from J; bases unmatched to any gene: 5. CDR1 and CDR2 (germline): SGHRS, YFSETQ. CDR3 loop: CASSRLTGGNTEAFF. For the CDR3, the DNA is TGCGCCAGCAGCCGTTTGACAGGGGGCAACACTGAAGCTTTCTTT.

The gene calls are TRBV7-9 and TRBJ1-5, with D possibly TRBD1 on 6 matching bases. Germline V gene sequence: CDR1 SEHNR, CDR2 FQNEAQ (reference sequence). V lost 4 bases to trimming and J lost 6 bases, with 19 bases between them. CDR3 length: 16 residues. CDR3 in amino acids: CASSSATRDIGQPQHF. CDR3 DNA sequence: TGTGCCAGCAGCTCCGCGACCCGGGACATCGGTCAGCCCCAGCATTTT.

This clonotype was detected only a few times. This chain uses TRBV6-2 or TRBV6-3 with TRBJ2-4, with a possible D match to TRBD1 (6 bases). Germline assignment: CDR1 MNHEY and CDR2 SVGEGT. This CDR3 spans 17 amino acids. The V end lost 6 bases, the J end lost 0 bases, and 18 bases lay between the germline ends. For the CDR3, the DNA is TGTGCCAGCAGATCAGGACAGTCCCACCGAGCCAAAAACATTCAGTACTTC. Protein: CASRSGQSHRAKNIQYF.

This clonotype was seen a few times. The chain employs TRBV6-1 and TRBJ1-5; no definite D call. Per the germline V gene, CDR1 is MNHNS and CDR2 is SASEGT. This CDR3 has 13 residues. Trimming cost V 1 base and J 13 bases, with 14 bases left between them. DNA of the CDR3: TGTGCCAGCAGTGAAGGCCCGGGGATGAGGCAGCATTTT. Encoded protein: CASSEGPGMRQHF.

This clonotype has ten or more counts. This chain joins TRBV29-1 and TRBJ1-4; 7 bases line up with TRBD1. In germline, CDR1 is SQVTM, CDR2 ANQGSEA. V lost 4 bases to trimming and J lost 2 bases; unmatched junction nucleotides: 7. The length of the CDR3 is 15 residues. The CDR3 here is CSVVRETGTNEKLFF. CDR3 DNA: TGCAGCGTTGTACGGGAGACAGGGACTAATGAAAAACTGTTTTTT.

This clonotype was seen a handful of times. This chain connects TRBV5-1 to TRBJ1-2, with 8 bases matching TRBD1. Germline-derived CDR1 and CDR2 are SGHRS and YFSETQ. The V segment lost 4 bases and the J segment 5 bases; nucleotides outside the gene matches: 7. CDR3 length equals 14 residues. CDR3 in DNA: TGCGCCAGCAGCCCTCCGGACAGGGTGTATGGCTACACCTTC. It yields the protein CASSPPDRVYGYTF.

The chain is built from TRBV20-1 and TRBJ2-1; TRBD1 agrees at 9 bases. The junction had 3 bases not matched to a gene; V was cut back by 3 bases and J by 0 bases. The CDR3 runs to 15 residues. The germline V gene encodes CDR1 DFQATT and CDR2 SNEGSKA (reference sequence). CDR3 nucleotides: TGCAGTGCTAGCGGGGACAGGGTCTCCTACAATGAGCAGTTCTTC. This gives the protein CSASGDRVSYNEQFF.

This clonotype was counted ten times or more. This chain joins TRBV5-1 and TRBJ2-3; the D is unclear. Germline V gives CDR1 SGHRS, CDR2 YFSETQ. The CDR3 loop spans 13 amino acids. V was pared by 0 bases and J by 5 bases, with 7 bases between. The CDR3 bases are TGCGCCAGCAGCTTGGGTCCGGGAGATACGCAGTATTTT. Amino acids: CASSLGPGDTQYF.

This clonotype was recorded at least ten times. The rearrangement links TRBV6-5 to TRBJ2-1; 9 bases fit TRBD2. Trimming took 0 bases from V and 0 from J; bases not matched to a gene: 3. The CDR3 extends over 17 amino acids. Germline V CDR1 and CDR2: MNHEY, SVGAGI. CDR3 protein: CASSYSTSGASYNEQFF. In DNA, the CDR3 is TGTGCCAGCAGTTACTCGACTAGCGGCGCCTCCTACAATGAGCAGTTCTTC.

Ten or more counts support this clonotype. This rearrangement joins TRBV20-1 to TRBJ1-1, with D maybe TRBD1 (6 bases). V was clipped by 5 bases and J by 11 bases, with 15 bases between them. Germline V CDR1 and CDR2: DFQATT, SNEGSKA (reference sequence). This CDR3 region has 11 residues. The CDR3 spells CSARRAGEAFF. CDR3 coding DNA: TGCAGTGCTCGTCGGGCAGGGGAGGCTTTCTTT.

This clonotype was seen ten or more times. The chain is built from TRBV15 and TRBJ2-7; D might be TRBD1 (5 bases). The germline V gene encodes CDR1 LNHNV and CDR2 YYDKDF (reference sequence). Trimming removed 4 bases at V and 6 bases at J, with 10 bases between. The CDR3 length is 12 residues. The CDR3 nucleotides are TGTGCCACCAGCACAAGGGGTTCCGAGCAGTACTTC. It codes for CATSTRGSEQYF.

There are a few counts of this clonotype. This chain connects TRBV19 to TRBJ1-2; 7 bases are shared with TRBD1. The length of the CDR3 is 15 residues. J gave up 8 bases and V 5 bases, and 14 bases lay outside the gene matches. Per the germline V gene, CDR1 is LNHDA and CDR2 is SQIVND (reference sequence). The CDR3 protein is CASSVRSDRSDGYTF. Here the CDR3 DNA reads TGTGCCAGTAGTGTCCGCTCGGACAGGAGCGACGGCTACACCTTC.